This paragraph covers one TCR beta chain sequence. This entry belongs to a study of blood T cell repertoires in COVID-19. Study context: Collection of acute and convalescent COVID-19 samples took place in the United States, Italy and Spain. From T cells, B-cell-depleted T cells, or PBMCs came the material, which was cDNA or gDNA.

In the authors' workflow: Using reference gene primer amplification, nucleated cell counts were estimated. Only in-frame clones appear in the TCRdb table, and some are missing; sequencing was by immunoSEQ multiplex PCR. V and J calls and clone size come straight from that table; D and trimming were deduced from the DNA. The sample consists of roughly 300,000 clones, 75% to 90% of them appearing once. CDR3 length: 13 residues. V gave up 6 bases and J gave up 10 bases, with 18 bases separating them. The germline V gene has CDR1 SNHLY and CDR2 FYNNEI. The sequenced material came from peripheral blood. This clonotype was sampled from a woman in her 40s who had recovered from COVID-19. This chain connects TRBV2 to TRBJ1-1; weak D call: TRBD1 (6 bases). The CDR3 loop is CASRIQGLLGAFF. CDR3 bases: TGTGCCAGCAGGATACAGGGTCTCCTCGGAGCTTTCTTT.